Sequencing of this TCR beta chain was carried out in a study of response to subunit inactivated influenza vaccine. TCRdb independently ran MiXCR on the RT-PCR reads; one entry per CDR3 protein. Of about half a million distinct CDR3 sequences listed, over 25% are singletons. With regard to this clonotype: The antigen is not known.

The ends lost 6 bases at V and 3 bases at J; junction bases unmatched: 4. This CDR3 is built from 14 residues. General observations from the study: The authors proposed limited new T cell recruitment per seasonal influenza vaccination.

This chain joins TRBV12-3 or TRBV12-4 and TRBJ2-1; 8 bases match TRBD2. The input for sequencing was CD4+ T cells sorted from PBMCs, taken around 5 days after vaccination. This receptor was identified in a man in his fifties or sixties who received an inactivated influenza vaccine. As DNA, the CDR3 is TGTGCCAGCAGGCCGGGAGGGGACTACAATGAGCAGTTCTTC. Translating gives CASRPGGDYNEQFF.